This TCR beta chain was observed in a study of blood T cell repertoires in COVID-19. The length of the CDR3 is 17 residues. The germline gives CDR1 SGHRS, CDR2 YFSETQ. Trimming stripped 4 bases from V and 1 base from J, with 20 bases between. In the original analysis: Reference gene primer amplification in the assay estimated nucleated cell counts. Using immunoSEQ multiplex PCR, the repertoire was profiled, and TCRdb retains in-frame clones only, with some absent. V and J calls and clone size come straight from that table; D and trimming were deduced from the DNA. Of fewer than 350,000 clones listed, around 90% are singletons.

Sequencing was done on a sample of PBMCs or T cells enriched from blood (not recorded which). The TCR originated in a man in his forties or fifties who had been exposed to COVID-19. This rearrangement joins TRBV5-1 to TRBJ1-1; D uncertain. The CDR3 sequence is CASSLSLDGLWNTEAFF. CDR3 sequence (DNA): TGCGCCAGCAGCCTTAGCCTGGACGGACTTTGGAACACTGAAGCTTTCTTT.